The 28 T cell receptor beta chains given below trace back to one sample, sequenced in a study of identifying expanded T cells in peripheral blood (dated by TCRdb to the late 2010s). The method behind the library was the immunoSEQ multiplex PCR assay. Entries here come from immuneACCESS through TCRdb and include only in-frame sequences with V and J called. Some clones fail to appear in such tables; in the studies checked, an unresolved V gene covers under half of the shortfall, and the cause of the remainder is unknown. The sample includes 45,000 to 65,000 clones, with roughly 82% observed a single time. Around 13% of the sample rests with the top ten. The sample was blood. The receptors come from a person aged 18 to 70 in good health.

The chain is built from TRBV7-6 and TRBJ2-3; D remains unclear. V lost 3 bases and J lost 2, with 9 bases in between. The CDR3 has 14 amino acids. Germline V gene sequence: CDR1 SGHVS, CDR2 FNYEAQ. The CDR3 DNA reads as TGTGCCAGCAGCTTGACTGGAAACACAGATACGCAGTATTTT. Protein sequence: CASSLTGNTDTQYF.

The chain recombines TRBV29-1 with TRBJ2-2; no reliable D call. The germline CDR1 and CDR2 sequences are SQVTM and ANQGSEA. V was trimmed by 6 bases and J by 6 bases, leaving 8 bases between them. This CDR3 has 11 amino acids. The CDR3 DNA follows: TGCAGCGTACTGGTTCCCGGGGAGCTGTTTTTT. Encoded protein: CSVLVPGELFF.

This rearrangement joins TRBV6-1 to TRBJ1-1; 7 bases fit TRBD1. The CDR3 loop spans 13 amino acids. The junction had 13 bases not matched to a gene; V was cut back by 8 bases and J by 10 bases. The germline gives CDR1 MNHNS, CDR2 SASEGT. The CDR3 nucleotides read TGTGCCAGCCTGAAAGGGACAGTAAAAGGAGCTTTCTTT. Encoded protein: CASLKGTVKGAFF.

This chain uses TRBV23-1 with TRBJ1-1; 9 bases fit TRBD1. TRBV23-1 counts as an open reading frame of uncertain function. The CDR3 loop spans 15 amino acids. Trimming cost V 8 bases and J 3 bases; bases outside gene matches: 10. The CDR3 region is CASGYRGRGDTEAFF. CDR3 coding DNA: TGCGCCAGCGGATACAGGGGGCGGGGTGACACTGAAGCTTTCTTT.

This clone was picked up a small number of times. The chain employs TRBV5-1 and TRBJ2-7; 9 bases align to TRBD1. The V gene end was trimmed by 1 base and the J gene end by 3 bases; junction bases not matched to a gene: 14. CDR3 length: 18 amino acids. The germline CDR1 and CDR2 sequences are SGHRS and YFSETQ. The CDR3 is CASSLKGQGPIFFYEQYF. CDR3 DNA: TGCGCCAGCAGCTTGAAGGGACAGGGACCCATCTTTTTCTACGAGCAGTACTTC.

This chain links TRBV2 with TRBJ2-7, with D tentatively TRBD1 (6 bases). This CDR3 region has 15 residues. The V end lost 1 base, the J end lost 4 bases, and 14 bases lay between the germline ends. CDR1 is SNHLY and CDR2 is FYNNEI in the germline V gene. CDR3 loop: CASSEDRQVLYEQYF. The DNA for the CDR3 is TGTGCCAGCAGTGAAGATAGACAGGTCCTGTACGAGCAGTACTTC.

This rearrangement joins TRBV19 to TRBJ1-2, with D perhaps TRBD1 (5 bases). The CDR3 length is 14 residues. Germline assignment: CDR1 LNHDA and CDR2 SQIVND (reference sequence). Trimming cost V 7 bases and J 7 bases, with 19 bases left between them. The CDR3 DNA follows: TGTGCCAGTACTGCGGGGGAAGCCGTAGGTGGCTACACCTTC. It is translated as CASTAGEAVGGYTF.

This clone was recorded once. The chain uses TRBV15 and TRBJ1-1, with D maybe TRBD1 (5 bases). Germline CDR1 and CDR2: LNHNV and YYDKDF (reference sequence). Trimming stripped 2 bases from V and 1 base from J, with 8 bases between. CDR3 size: 14 residues. CDR3 sequence: CATSRIGQNTEAFF. In nucleotides, the CDR3 is TGTGCCACCAGCAGAATCGGACAGAACACTGAAGCTTTCTTT.

The chain joins TRBV4-3 to TRBJ2-2; 8 bases fit TRBD2. Germline CDR1 is LGHNA and CDR2 is YSLEER. This CDR3 is built from 16 residues. V gave up 0 bases and J gave up 4 bases; unmatched junction bases: 4. CDR3 bases: TGCGCCAGCAGCCAAGATCGGCGGGAGGCCACCGGGGAGCTGTTTTTT. Translating it yields CASSQDRREATGELFF.

The rearrangement joins TRBV5-4 to TRBJ1-1; perhaps TRBD1 as D (6 bases). Trimming shortened V by 1 base and J by 5 bases, and 12 bases separated the two germline ends. The CDR3 spans 14 residues. The germline V gene has CDR1 SGHNT and CDR2 YYREEE (reference sequence). The CDR3 coding sequence is TGTGCCAGCAGCTTGCAGGGGCGCAGAACTGAAGCTTTCTTT. It translates to CASSLQGRRTEAFF.

This rearrangement joins TRBV5-5 to TRBJ2-5; D is possibly TRBD1 (6 bases). V dropped 4 bases and J dropped 2 bases, with 12 bases sitting between them. The CDR3 consists of 14 residues. CDR1 and CDR2 from the germline V gene are SGHKS and YYEKEE (reference sequence). CDR3 nucleotide sequence: TGTGCCAGCAGCACAGGGTTTCGGCAAGAGACCCAGTACTTC. Translating gives CASSTGFRQETQYF.

CDR3: CASSRGTSGSTDTQYF. Here the CDR3 DNA reads TGTGCCAGTAGTAGAGGGACTAGCGGGAGCACAGATACGCAGTATTTT. The chain has TRBV19 and TRBJ2-3, with 12 positions matching TRBD2. Trimming cost V 4 bases and J 0 bases; bases outside gene matches: 2. Germline-derived CDR1 and CDR2 are LNHDA and SQIVND (reference sequence). This CDR3 spans 16 amino acids.

The V and J genes are TRBV12-5 and TRBJ1-2; tentative D call: TRBD1 (5 bases). The CDR3 totals 15 residues. V was pared by 1 base and J by 0 bases, with 9 bases between. Germline V gives CDR1 LGHNT, CDR2 FRNRAP. CDR3 sequence (DNA): TGTGCTAGTGGTTTGGGACAGAGATCTAACTATGGCTACACCTTC. This sequence encodes CASGLGQRSNYGYTF.

The chain has TRBV13 and TRBJ2-3, with D unclear. CDR1 is PRHDT and CDR2 is FYEKMQ in the germline V gene (reference sequence). Deletions cut 6 bases from V and 2 bases from J, with 15 bases between. This CDR3 is 15 amino acids long. The CDR3 loop reads CASREDTRYTDTQYF. CDR3 nucleotides: TGTGCCAGCAGAGAGGATACCAGGTACACAGATACGCAGTATTTT.

This clone was seen a single time. The genes are TRBV12-5 and TRBJ1-2, with unresolved D. The V gene's germline CDR1 is LGHNT and CDR2 FRNRAP. The CDR3 spans 13 residues. V lost 1 base and J lost 4, with 7 bases in between. The CDR3: CASGLDRSYGYTF. Here the CDR3 DNA reads TGTGCTAGTGGTTTGGACCGGTCCTATGGCTACACCTTC.

J is TRBJ2-1 and V is TRBV19; 12 bases are a match to TRBD2. The germline V gene has CDR1 LNHDA and CDR2 SQIVND (reference sequence). There are 14 residues in the CDR3. Losses at the gene ends were 7 bases for V and 10 bases for J; bases not matched to a gene: 8. Here the CDR3 DNA reads TGTGCCAGTACGACTAGCGGGAGTCTTGGCGAGCAGTTCTTC. Translating it yields CASTTSGSLGEQFF.

V is TRBV6-5 and J is TRBJ1-4, with 8 nucleotides matching TRBD1. The germline V gene encodes CDR1 MNHEY and CDR2 SVGAGI. The J segment lost 8 bases and the V segment lost 2 bases, leaving 7 bases of the junction unmatched. The CDR3 sequence is 15 residues long. The CDR3: CASSYTDRVFEKLFF. The CDR3, as DNA: TGTGCCAGCAGTTACACGGACAGGGTTTTCGAAAAACTGTTTTTT.

The chain employs TRBV7-3 and TRBJ2-1, with D possibly being TRBD1 or TRBD2 (6 bases each). The CDR3 spans 14 residues. The germline V gene encodes CDR1 SGHTA and CDR2 FQGTGA. The V end was cut by 5 bases, the J end by 2 bases, with 10 bases between. The chain's CDR3 is CASSAGQPYNEQFF. DNA of the CDR3: TGTGCCAGCAGCGCGGGACAACCCTACAATGAGCAGTTCTTC.

This chain uses TRBV5-1 with TRBJ2-5; unclear D gene. The J call could be wrong; TRBJ2-7 is a better fit for the DNA end. The CDR3 is made up of 12 amino acids. The germline CDR1 and CDR2 sequences are SGHRS and YFSETQ. The CDR3 reads CASSDTTYEQYF. In DNA form, the CDR3 reads TGCGCCAGCAGTGACACGACCTACGAGCAGTACTTC.

In its sample, this clone was seen a few times. The chain couples TRBV6-1 to TRBJ1-2; D might be TRBD1 (5 bases). The V end lost 2 bases, the J end lost 7 bases, and 11 bases lay between the germline ends. Germline CDR1 reads MNHNS; CDR2 reads SASEGT. There are 13 residues in the CDR3. The CDR3 loop is CASSEPDSLGYTF. The CDR3, as DNA: TGTGCCAGCAGTGAACCAGACAGCCTTGGCTACACCTTC.

This sequence joins TRBV12-5 and TRBJ1-4; possible D gene TRBD1, 6 bases. The CDR3 is made up of 15 amino acids. Germline V gene lookup returns CDR1 LGHNT and CDR2 FRNRAP. The germline V and J ends were trimmed by 6 bases and 2 bases, with 13 bases remaining between them. CDR3 sequence: CASGAGGATNEKLFF. CDR3 nucleotide sequence: TGTGCTAGTGGGGCGGGGGGCGCGACTAATGAAAAACTGTTTTTT.

The rearrangement uses TRBV5-1 and TRBJ1-1, with D hard to call. V lost 1 base to trimming and J lost 3 bases, with 7 bases between them. This CDR3 contains 13 residues. Germline V gene data show CDR1 as SGHRS and CDR2 as YFSETQ. The CDR3 nucleotides read TGCGCCAGCAGCTTGTTGTTAGACACTGAAGCTTTCTTT. As protein: CASSLLLDTEAFF.

This chain joins TRBV11-2 and TRBJ1-3, with 7 positions matching TRBD1. The CDR3 consists of 19 residues. Germline loops: CDR1 SGHAT, CDR2 FQNNGV. After removal of 5 bases from V and 0 bases from J, the junction contained 16 bases not matched to a gene. CDR3 sequence: CASSPGARKGGSSGNTIYF. The CDR3 DNA reads as TGTGCCAGCAGCCCCGGGGCCAGGAAAGGGGGCTCCTCTGGAAACACCATATATTTT. Looking up the rest from reference TRBV11-2 and TRBJ1-3 gives the full variable domain: EAGVAQSPRYKIIEKRQSVAFWCNPISGHATLYWYQQILGQGPKLLIQFQNNGVVDDSQLPKDRFSAERLKGVDSTLKIQPAKLEDSAVYLCASSPGARKGGSSGNTIYFGEGSWLTVV.

This clone was observed a handful of times. This chain uses TRBV19 with TRBJ2-7; 12 bases are a match to TRBD2. After removal of 6 bases from V and 2 bases from J, the junction contained 5 bases not matched to a gene. Germline CDR1 LNHDA, CDR2 SQIVND (reference sequence). This CDR3 is built from 15 residues. DNA for the CDR3: TGTGCCAGTAGCCCACTAGCGGGAGGCGCCTACGAGCAGTACTTC. Encoded protein: CASSPLAGGAYEQYF.

The chain recombines TRBV2 with TRBJ2-5; D is perhaps TRBD1 or TRBD2 (5 bases each). V was clipped by 3 bases and J by 3 bases, with 14 bases between them. This CDR3 comprises 15 residues. Germline V CDR1 and CDR2: SNHLY, FYNNEI. CDR3 bases: TGTGCCAGCAGTGAGGCACCGGGACCCAAAGAGACCCAGTACTTC. Translating gives CASSEAPGPKETQYF. Together with reference TRBV2 and TRBJ2-5, the CDR3 gives the full variable domain: EPEVTQTPSHQVTQMGQEVILRCVPISNHLYFYWYRQILGQKVEFLVSFYNNEISEKSEIFDDQFSVERPDGSNFTLKIRSTKLEDSAMYFCASSEAPGPKETQYFGPGTRLLVL.

This clone was found a few times. The rearrangement joins TRBV7-9 to TRBJ1-4; D might be TRBD1 (6 bases). The CDR3 covers 15 residues. CDR1 SEHNR and CDR2 FQNEAQ come from the germline V gene (reference sequence). Trimming cost V 6 bases and J 6 bases, with 17 bases left between them. The chain's CDR3 is CASSPDSLSDEKLFF. Written as DNA, the CDR3 is TGTGCCAGCAGTCCGGACAGCCTCTCCGATGAAAAACTGTTTTTT.

The chain links TRBV18 to TRBJ1-2; D gene ambiguous. This CDR3 is 14 amino acids long. Germline-derived CDR1 and CDR2 are KGHSH and LQKENI. V was clipped by 3 bases and J by 2 bases, with 10 bases between them. This chain's CDR3 is CASSPSLSNYGYTF. CDR3 DNA: TGTGCCAGCTCACCGTCACTAAGCAACTATGGCTACACCTTC.

This sequence joins TRBV6-1 and TRBJ1-2; 7 bases are shared with TRBD1. From germline, CDR1 is MNHNS and CDR2 SASEGT. The CDR3 consists of 14 residues. V lost 5 bases, J lost 4 bases, and 7 bases stayed unmatched. CDR3 protein: CASSRQGPSYGYTF. The CDR3 nucleotides read TGTGCCAGCAGTAGACAGGGTCCCTCCTATGGCTACACCTTC.